The 32 T cell receptor beta chains reported below all come from one sample, sequenced in a study of tissue T cells after allogeneic stem cell transplantation (dated by TCRdb to 2022 to 2024). Library method: the immunoSEQ multiplex PCR assay. The immuneACCESS repertoire file appears here via TCRdb, limited to in-frame rearrangements. These files lack a portion of the clones; in checked studies, under half of the deficit traces to unresolved V genes, and the cause of the others is not known. For this sample there are about 22,000 clones; around 70% appear just once. The leading ten clones occupy 0.65% to 0.75% of the sample. Sequenced: spleen. The receptors were gathered from a female BALB/c mouse in good health. The strain's MHC haplotype is H2-d.

As for this clone: These gene names are mouse names. The read ends 1 residue shy of where the CDR3 ends; the end is completed using the germline J gene. The chain uses TRBV1 and TRBJ2-4; a weak D match, TRBD1 (5 bases). Trimming removed 1 base from V and 2 bases from J, with 10 bases in between. Per germline, CDR1 NSQYPW and CDR2 LRSPGD (reference sequence). This CDR3 is built from 15 residues. CDR3 amino acids: CTCSAARENQNTLYF. The covered CDR3 bases are TGCACCTGCAGTGCAGCCAGGGAGAATCAAAACACCTTGTAC.

Details on this clone: Genes and germline come from the mouse. The read finishes 1 residue shy of the CDR3 end, and the germline J gene is used to complete it. The rearrangement uses TRBV1 and TRBJ2-1; D is possibly TRBD2 (5 bases). This CDR3 region has 14 residues. The germline V and J ends were trimmed by 0 bases and 7 bases, with 10 bases remaining between them. Germline V gene lookup returns CDR1 NSQYPW and CDR2 LRSPGD (reference sequence). The sequenced CDR3 bases are TGCACCTGCAGTGCAGATTTGGGGTGGGCTGAGCAGTTC. Amino acid sequence: CTCSADLGWAEQF. In full, the CDR3 reads CTCSADLGWAEQFF.

As to this clone: The gene symbols are mouse symbols. The observed sequence ends 1 residue before the CDR3 terminus, with the missing tail filled in from the germline J gene. This sequence joins TRBV4 and TRBJ2-3; 8 nucleotides agree with TRBD2. This CDR3 has 14 residues. The V gene's germline CDR1 is LGHDT and CDR2 YNNKQL (reference sequence). The junction had 2 bases not matched to a gene; V was cut back by 6 bases and J by 0 bases. The CDR3 reads CASRLGASAETLYF. CDR3 DNA (partial): TGTGCCAGCAGACTGGGGGCTAGTGCAGAAACGCTGTAT.

Points on this clone: Mouse names are used for the genes. The CDR3 DNA, read in part, is TGTGCCAGCAGCCAAGACTGGGGGGCCCAAGACACCCAGTAC. Translated: CASSQDWGAQDTQY. The entire CDR3 is CASSQDWGAQDTQYF. The chain combines TRBV5 with TRBJ2-5; 8 bases line up with TRBD2. The read ends 1 residue early relative to the CDR3; the germline J gene fills the gap. V lost 0 bases and J lost 2; bases outside the gene matches: 1. This CDR3 contains 15 residues. CDR1 is LGHNA, CDR2 YNLKQL, per germline (reference sequence).

This clone was detected only once. The genes and germline here are from mouse. Coverage ceases 1 residue before the CDR3 finishes, and the germline J gene fills in the end. The chain has TRBV29 and TRBJ2-4; TRBD2 matches at 8 bases. V shed 1 base and J 0 bases; nucleotides not matched to a gene: 3. The CDR3 totals 16 residues. Per germline, CDR1 MSHET and CDR2 SYDVDS. The part of the CDR3 DNA that was read is TGTGCTAGCAGTTTATGGGGGGGCGCAAGTCAAAACACCTTGTAC. It translates to CASSLWGGASQNTLY. The complete CDR3 sequence is CASSLWGGASQNTLYF. The full variable domain, in which reference TRBV29 and TRBJ2-4 provide the parts outside the CDR3, is DMKVTQMPRYLIKRMGENVLLECGQDMSHETMYWYRQDPGLGLQLIYISYDVDSNSEGDIPKGYRVSRKKREHFSLILDSAKTNQTSVYFCASSLWGGASQNTLYFGAGTRLSVL.

A remark on this clone: Genes and germline come from the mouse. The missing CDR3 end, 1 residue past where the read stops, is filled in from the germline J gene. This chain links TRBV13-2 with TRBJ2-3; 8 bases are shared with TRBD1. The CDR3 runs to 12 residues. CDR1 NNHNN and CDR2 SYGAGS come from the germline V gene (reference sequence). The junction had 1 base not matched to a gene; V was cut back by 7 bases and J by 3 bases. The CDR3 loop is CASRDRAETLYF. CDR3 DNA (partial): TGTGCCAGCCGGGACAGGGCAGAAACGCTGTAT.

Concerning this clone: Mouse gene names and germline throughout. The read terminates 1 residue ahead of where the CDR3 ends, so the germline J gene completes it. The rearrangement uses TRBV2 and TRBJ1-2; D is undetermined. V lost 4 bases, J lost 2 bases, and 8 bases lay in between. Germline CDR1 is LGHNA and CDR2 is YSYQKL. CDR3 length equals 13 residues. CDR3 residues: CASSPRANSDYTF. The CDR3 bases that were read are TGTGCCAGCAGCCCGCGGGCCAACTCCGACTACACC. Looking up the rest from reference TRBV2 and TRBJ1-2 gives the full variable domain: DPKIIQKPKYLVAVTGSEKILICEQYLGHNAMYWYRQSAKKPLEFMFSYSYQKLMDNQTASSRFQPQSSKKNHLDLQITALKPDDSATYFCASSPRANSDYTFGSGTRLLVI.

This clone was observed once. Gene names follow the mouse nomenclature. The read comes to an end 1 residue before the CDR3 does, leaving the germline J gene to fill in the end. This CDR3 is also generated by other DNA sequences in the sample. The chain has TRBV2 and TRBJ2-3, with D hard to call. CDR3 length: 13 residues. Trimming removed 1 base at V and 1 base at J, with 3 bases between. Looked up from germline, CDR1 is LGHNA and CDR2 is YSYQKL. CDR3 sequence reads: CASSQVGAETLYF. The sequenced CDR3 bases are TGTGCCAGCAGCCAAGTGGGTGCAGAAACGCTGTAT.

Note on this clone: Genes and germline come from the mouse. Read sequence stops 1 residue before the CDR3 end, and the germline J gene provides the missing end. The chain couples TRBV19 to TRBJ2-1; 12 nucleotides agree with TRBD2. The germline CDR1 and CDR2 sequences are FNHDT and SITEND (reference sequence). The CDR3 covers 14 residues. J gave up 6 bases and V 5 bases, and 3 bases lay outside the gene matches. CDR3 sequence reads: CASSRDWGVAEQFF. The CDR3 bases that were read are TGTGCCAGCAGCAGGGACTGGGGGGTTGCTGAGCAGTTC.

Turning to this clone: Gene names are the mouse ones. The read halts 1 residue ahead of the CDR3 end, with the missing end drawn from the germline J gene. The V and J genes are TRBV1 and TRBJ1-5; 7 positions match TRBD1. The CDR3 has 14 residues. Per the germline V gene, CDR1 is NSQYPW and CDR2 is LRSPGD (reference sequence). With 3 bases clipped from V and 4 bases from J, the junction kept 3 bases outside the gene matches. The covered CDR3 bases are TGCACCTGCAGTGCCCCCAGGGGGAACCAGGCTCCGCTT. Translated, it gives CTCSAPRGNQAPL. The whole CDR3 is CTCSAPRGNQAPLF. The whole variable domain, filled in from reference TRBV1 and TRBJ1-5, reads VTLLEQNPRWRLVPRGQAVNLRCILKNSQYPWMSWYQQDLQKQLQWLFTLRSPGDKEVKSLPGADYLATRVTDTELRLQVANMSQGRTLYCTCSAPRGNQAPLFGEGTRLSVL.

Of note for this clone: Genes here carry mouse names. The CDR3 is cut off 1 residue early in the read; its end comes from the germline J gene. This sequence joins TRBV4 and TRBJ2-3, with TRBD2 matching over 9 bases. V dropped 4 bases and J dropped 0; count of bases not matched to a gene: 5. This CDR3 region has 16 residues. Germline V gene sequence: CDR1 LGHDT, CDR2 YNNKQL (reference sequence). Partial CDR3 DNA: TGTGCCAGCAGCTCCTGGGGGGGTTCTAGTGCAGAAACGCTGTAT. As protein: CASSSWGGSSAETLY. The whole CDR3 sequence reads CASSSWGGSSAETLYF.

In regard to this clone: Gene names denote mouse genes. CDR3 bases read: TGTGCCAGCAGCCACGGGCAGGCAAACACCGGGCAGCTCTAC. It yields the protein CASSHGQANTGQLY. In full, the CDR3 reads CASSHGQANTGQLYF. V gene TRBV5 combines with J gene TRBJ2-2; D is unclear. The read falls 1 residue short of the CDR3 end, and the missing part is taken from the germline J gene. V lost 3 bases to trimming and J lost 0 bases, with 8 bases between them. The CDR3 sequence is 15 residues long. Germline values: CDR1 LGHNA, CDR2 YNLKQL (reference sequence).

About this clone itself: The gene names here belong to mouse. From the germline J gene comes the end of the CDR3, since the read stops 1 residue before it. The chain recombines TRBV13-3 with TRBJ2-2; 7 positions match TRBD1. Unmatched junction bases numbered 5, after V lost 1 base and J lost 2 bases. The germline V gene has CDR1 NNHDY and CDR2 SYVADS. The CDR3 consists of 16 residues. CDR3 sequence reads: CASSDLPGQNTGQLYF. The DNA read from the CDR3 is TGTGCCAGCAGTGATCTACCGGGACAGAACACCGGGCAGCTCTAC.

On this clone: One end of the junction varies from germline; a read error may be responsible. Germline and genes here are mouse. The observed sequence ends 1 residue before the CDR3 terminus, with the missing tail filled in from the germline J gene. The chain combines TRBV14 with TRBJ1-4, with TRBD1 matching 7 bases. Germline CDR1 and CDR2: SGHDT and FRDEAV. The CDR3 runs to 16 residues. The covered CDR3 bases are TGTGCCAGCAGTTTACCGGGACAGATTTCCAGCGAAAGATTATTT. Its translation: CASSLPGQISSERLF. The CDR3 in full is CASSLPGQISSERLFF.

On this clone: The genes are named according to mouse. The CDR3 is cut off 1 residue early in the read; its end comes from the germline J gene. V usage is TRBV24 and J usage is TRBJ1-2, with 7 bases aligning to TRBD1. CDR1 KGHTA and CDR2 FRNEEI come from the germline V gene. This CDR3 has 15 amino acids. Germline trimming cut 5 bases from V and 3 bases from J; bases unmatched to any gene: 9. Incomplete CDR3 DNA: TGTGCCAGCAGTTGGTCAGGGGGTGCAGACTCCGACTACACC. Translation: CASSWSGGADSDYT. The whole CDR3 protein reads CASSWSGGADSDYTF.

This clone was found a few times. Gene names are the mouse ones. CDR3 DNA, as far as it was read: TGTGGTGCTGGGACAGGGTCCTATGAACAGTAC. Translation: CGAGTGSYEQY. The complete CDR3 reads CGAGTGSYEQYF. V is TRBV20 and J is TRBJ2-7, with 9 positions matching TRBD1. The CDR3 goes on 1 residue after the read ends, and that part is filled in from the germline J gene. V was clipped by 5 bases and J by 1 base; unmatched bases: 0. In germline, CDR1 is GFQATS, CDR2 STVNSAI. CDR3 size: 12 residues.

As to this clone: The genes and germline here are from mouse. The sequence runs out 1 residue before the end of the CDR3; the remainder is reconstructed from the germline J gene. The chain couples TRBV13-1 to TRBJ2-4; TRBD2 matches 7 bases. The CDR3 sequence is 14 residues long. J was trimmed by 3 bases and V by 1 base; bases with no gene match: 2. Germline CDR1 is NSHNY and CDR2 is SYGAGN. CDR3 protein: CASSDSGGQNTLYF. CDR3 DNA, as far as it was read: TGTGCCAGCAGTGATTCGGGGGGGCAAAACACCTTGTAC.

As for this clone: Here the gene names and germline are mouse. The CDR3 extends 1 residue past the end of the read, so its final part is completed from the germline J gene. The genes are TRBV13-2 and TRBJ2-7; D gene uncertain. CDR3 length: 11 amino acids. From germline, CDR1 is NNHNN and CDR2 SYGAGS (reference sequence). Trimming left V 2 bases short and J 4 bases short, with 4 bases between. CDR3 in amino acids: CASGENYEQYF. The covered CDR3 bases are TGTGCCAGCGGTGAGAATTATGAACAGTAC.

About this clone: Each gene name is a mouse one. The CDR3 end lies 1 residue beyond the end of the read and is filled in from the germline J gene. The chain is built from TRBV5 and TRBJ1-1, with no clear D. This CDR3 has 13 residues. V lost 0 bases and J lost 4, with 6 bases in between. The germline V gene encodes CDR1 LGHNA and CDR2 YNLKQL (reference sequence). This CDR3 is CASSQEQITEVFF. Incomplete CDR3 DNA: TGTGCCAGCAGCCAAGAACAAATCACAGAAGTCTTC.

As concerns this clone: Mouse names are used for the genes. The read comes to an end 1 residue before the CDR3 does, leaving the germline J gene to fill in the end. The chain uses TRBV24 and TRBJ1-3, with 9 bases identical to TRBD1. The V gene end was trimmed by 6 bases and the J gene end by 4 bases; junction bases not matched to a gene: 4. The CDR3 extends over 14 amino acids. Germline CDR1 and CDR2: KGHTA and FRNEEI. CDR3 region: CASSGQGRGNTLYF. The sequenced part of the CDR3 DNA is TGTGCCAGCAGCGGACAGGGGAGAGGAAATACGCTCTAT.

This clone was observed a handful of times. Germline and genes here are mouse. The sequenced fragment ends 1 residue before the CDR3 boundary, so the rest is inferred from the germline J gene. The V call is TRBV2, the J call TRBJ2-3; no definite D call. CDR1 and CDR2 (germline): LGHNA, YSYQKL. V was trimmed by 0 bases and J by 0 bases, leaving 7 bases between them. The CDR3 totals 15 residues. CDR3 loop: CASSQDIGSAETLYF. The sequenced part of the CDR3 DNA is TGTGCCAGCAGCCAAGATATCGGGAGTGCAGAAACGCTGTAT.

For this clone: All gene names here are mouse names. With the read ending 1 residue before the CDR3 end, the germline J gene is used to fill in that end. The V call is TRBV29, the J call TRBJ2-3, with D possibly TRBD1 on 6 matching bases. The CDR3 extends over 13 amino acids. V lost 8 bases and J 0 bases, leaving 9 bases between the germline ends. In germline, CDR1 is MSHET, CDR2 SYDVDS. The part of the CDR3 DNA that was read is TGTGCTAGCGGGACAACTAGTGCAGAAACGCTGTAT. Amino acid sequence: CASGTTSAETLY. In full, the CDR3 reads CASGTTSAETLYF.

This clone is a singleton in its sample. Gene names denote mouse genes. The DNA ends 1 residue before the CDR3 does, and the rest of the CDR3 is filled in from the germline J gene. The chain employs TRBV1 and TRBJ2-5; 13 bases line up with TRBD2. The V gene end was trimmed by 6 bases and the J gene end by 6 bases; junction bases not matched to a gene: 6. Germline CDR1 is NSQYPW and CDR2 is LRSPGD (reference sequence). The CDR3 consists of 15 residues. CDR3 DNA, as far as it was read: TGCACCTGCAGCCCGGACTGGGGGGGCGCCGACACCCAGTAC. This codes for CTCSPDWGGADTQY. The whole CDR3 is CTCSPDWGGADTQYF.

Comments on this clone: The listed genes are named as in mouse. The sequence runs out 1 residue before the end of the CDR3; the remainder is reconstructed from the germline J gene. The chain couples TRBV19 to TRBJ2-1, with TRBD2 identical over 11 bases. This CDR3 has 16 amino acids. Germline values: CDR1 FNHDT, CDR2 SITEND (reference sequence). The J segment lost 6 bases and the V segment lost 6 bases, leaving 11 bases of the junction unmatched. Here the CDR3 reads CASIGLGGGGFAEQFF. The DNA read from the CDR3 is TGTGCCAGCATCGGACTGGGGGGAGGAGGGTTTGCTGAGCAGTTC.

This clone came up a few times. All gene names here are mouse names. Partial CDR3 DNA: TGTGCCAGCAGCCAAGAAGGGTATGAACAGTAC. This gives the protein CASSQEGYEQY. The whole CDR3 sequence is CASSQEGYEQYF. The V gene is TRBV5, the J gene TRBJ2-7; the D is unclear. The CDR3 end lies 1 residue beyond the end of the read and is filled in from the germline J gene. Germline lookup yields CDR1 LGHNA and CDR2 YNLKQL (reference sequence). This CDR3 contains 12 residues. Trimming pared 0 bases from V and 4 bases from J, leaving 4 bases between.

With regard to this clone: Germline and genes here are mouse. The observed sequence ends 1 residue before the CDR3 terminus, with the missing tail filled in from the germline J gene. The V and J genes are TRBV19 and TRBJ2-7; D unclear. Germline V CDR1 and CDR2: FNHDT, SITEND (reference sequence). V was clipped by 2 bases and J by 4 bases, with 7 bases between them. This CDR3 contains 12 residues. The CDR3 loop reads CASSIYFYEQYF. CDR3 bases read: TGTGCCAGCAGTATCTACTTTTATGAACAGTAC. Full variable domain (remainder filled in from reference TRBV19 and TRBJ2-7): GGIITQTPKFLIGQEGQKLTLKCQQNFNHDTMYWYRQDSGKGLRLIYYSITENDLQKGDLSEGYDASREKKSSFSLTVTSAQKNEMAVFLCASSIYFYEQYFGPGTRLTVL.

Comments on this clone: The gene names given are mouse names. The read comes to an end 1 residue before the CDR3 does, leaving the germline J gene to fill in the end. The chain has TRBV1 and TRBJ1-4; D is possibly TRBD1 (6 bases). V was pared by 3 bases and J by 5 bases, with 10 bases between. This CDR3 region has 14 residues. Germline V gene sequence: CDR1 NSQYPW, CDR2 LRSPGD (reference sequence). Partial CDR3 DNA: TGCACCTGCAGTGCGGGGGGCAGGAACGAAAGATTATTT. Its translation: CTCSAGGRNERLF. The CDR3 in its entirety is CTCSAGGRNERLFF.

As regards this clone: Gene names are mouse gene names. The read falls 1 residue short of the CDR3 end, and the missing part is taken from the germline J gene. V usage is TRBV2 and J usage is TRBJ1-2, with D uncertain. Germline V gene lookup returns CDR1 LGHNA and CDR2 YSYQKL. V lost 3 bases, J lost 1 base, and 3 bases lay in between. The CDR3 has 12 residues. The DNA read from the CDR3 is TGTGCCAGCAGCCACCAAAACTCCGACTACACC. This sequence encodes CASSHQNSDYT. The complete CDR3 protein is CASSHQNSDYTF.

This clone was seen just once. Mouse names are used for the genes. The CDR3 loop reads CASSDDRFSPLYF. The CDR3 bases that were read are TGTGCCAGCAGTGATGACAGGTTTTCGCCCCTCTAC. This chain joins TRBV13-1 and TRBJ1-6; weak D call: TRBD1 (5 bases). The read comes to an end 1 residue before the CDR3 does, leaving the germline J gene to fill in the end. TRBJ1-6 is an ORF, and what it does is uncertain. The CDR3 is 13 amino acids. CDR1 and CDR2 from the germline V gene are NSHNY and SYGAGN. The V gene lost 0 bases and the J gene lost 9 bases, with 7 bases spanning the gap.

Turning to this clone: The germline and genes are mouse ones. The read halts 1 residue ahead of the CDR3 end, with the missing end drawn from the germline J gene. The chain carries TRBV5 and TRBJ2-5; D is undetermined. The V end lost 0 bases, the J end lost 2 bases, and 6 bases lay between the germline ends. This CDR3 spans 14 amino acids. Per germline, CDR1 LGHNA and CDR2 YNLKQL (reference sequence). CDR3 in amino acids: CASSQEHSQDTQYF. CDR3 DNA (partial): TGTGCCAGCAGCCAAGAACACAGCCAAGACACCCAGTAC.

On this clone: Gene names follow the mouse nomenclature. Partial CDR3 DNA: TGTGCCAGCGGTGATGTACGGGGCCCAAACTCCGACTACACC. Amino acid sequence: CASGDVRGPNSDYT. The whole CDR3 reads CASGDVRGPNSDYTF. The V call is TRBV13-2, the J call TRBJ1-2; possible D gene TRBD1, 5 bases. The read halts 1 residue ahead of the CDR3 end, with the missing end drawn from the germline J gene. This CDR3 spans 15 amino acids. V shed 0 bases and J shed 0 bases, with 9 bases lying between them. Per the germline V gene, CDR1 is NNHNN and CDR2 is SYGAGS (reference sequence).

Regarding this clone: These gene names are mouse names. The read terminates 1 residue before the CDR3 end, so the remaining end is supplied by the germline J gene. The V and J genes are TRBV31 and TRBJ2-3, with D unresolved. Trimming cost V 1 base and J 2 bases, with 4 bases left between them. CDR3 length equals 12 residues. Germline CDR1 GKSSPN, CDR2 SITVG. CDR3 region: CAWSPLAETLYF. CDR3 DNA (partial): TGTGCCTGGAGTCCCCTTGCAGAAACGCTGTAT.